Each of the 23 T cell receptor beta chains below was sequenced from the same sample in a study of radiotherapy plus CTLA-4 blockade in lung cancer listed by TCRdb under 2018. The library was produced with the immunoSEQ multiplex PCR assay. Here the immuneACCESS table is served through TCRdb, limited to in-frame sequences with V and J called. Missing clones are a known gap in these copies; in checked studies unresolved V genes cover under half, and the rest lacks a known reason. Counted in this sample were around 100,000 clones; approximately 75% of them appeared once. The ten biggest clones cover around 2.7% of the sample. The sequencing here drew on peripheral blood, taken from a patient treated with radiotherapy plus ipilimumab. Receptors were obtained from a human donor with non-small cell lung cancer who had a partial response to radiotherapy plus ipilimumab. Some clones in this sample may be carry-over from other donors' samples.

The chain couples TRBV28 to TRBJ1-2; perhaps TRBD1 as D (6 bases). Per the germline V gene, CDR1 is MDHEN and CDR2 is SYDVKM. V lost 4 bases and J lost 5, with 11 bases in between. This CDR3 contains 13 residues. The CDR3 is CASSSTGPYGYTF. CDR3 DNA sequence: TGTGCCAGCAGTTCGACAGGCCCTTATGGCTACACCTTC.

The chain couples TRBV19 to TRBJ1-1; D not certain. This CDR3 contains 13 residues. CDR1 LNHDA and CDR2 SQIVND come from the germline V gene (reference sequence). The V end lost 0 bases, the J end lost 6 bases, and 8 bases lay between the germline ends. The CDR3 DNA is TGTGCCAGTAGTATAGATTTTGTCGCTGAAGCTTTCTTT. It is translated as CASSIDFVAEAFF.

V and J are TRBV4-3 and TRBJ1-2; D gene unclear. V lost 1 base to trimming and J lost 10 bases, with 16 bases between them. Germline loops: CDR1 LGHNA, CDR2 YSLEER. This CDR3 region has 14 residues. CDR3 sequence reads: CASSQGAGSLDYTF. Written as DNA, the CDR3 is TGCGCCAGCAGCCAAGGGGCGGGTTCGTTAGACTACACCTTC.

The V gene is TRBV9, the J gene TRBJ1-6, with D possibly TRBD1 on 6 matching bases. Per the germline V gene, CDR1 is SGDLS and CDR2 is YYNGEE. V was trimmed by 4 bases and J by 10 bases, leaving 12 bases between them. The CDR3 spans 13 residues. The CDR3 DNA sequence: TGTGCCAGCAGCCTAGAGGGGGGGTCACCCCTCCACTTT. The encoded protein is CASSLEGGSPLHF.

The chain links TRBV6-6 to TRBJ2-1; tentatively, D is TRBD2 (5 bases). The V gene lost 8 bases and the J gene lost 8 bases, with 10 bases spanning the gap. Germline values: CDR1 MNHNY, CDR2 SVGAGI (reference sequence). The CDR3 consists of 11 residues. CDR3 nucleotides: TGTGCCAGCCGCCTAGCCTATGAGCAGTTCTTC. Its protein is CASRLAYEQFF.

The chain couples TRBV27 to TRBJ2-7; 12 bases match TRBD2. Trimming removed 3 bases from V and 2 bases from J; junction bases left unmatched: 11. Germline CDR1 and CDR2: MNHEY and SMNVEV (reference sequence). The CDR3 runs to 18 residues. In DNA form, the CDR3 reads TGTGCCAGCAGTTTGAAGCGTCCTCTAGCGGGAGGGCCCTACGAGCAGTACTTC. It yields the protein CASSLKRPLAGGPYEQYF.

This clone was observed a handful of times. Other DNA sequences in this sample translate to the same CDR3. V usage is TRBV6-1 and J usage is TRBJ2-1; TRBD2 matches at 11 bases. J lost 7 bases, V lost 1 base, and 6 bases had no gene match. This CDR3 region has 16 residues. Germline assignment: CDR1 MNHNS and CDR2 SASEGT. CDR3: CASSEGTSGGNNEQFF. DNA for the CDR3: TGTGCCAGCAGTGAAGGTACTAGCGGGGGAAATAATGAGCAGTTCTTC.

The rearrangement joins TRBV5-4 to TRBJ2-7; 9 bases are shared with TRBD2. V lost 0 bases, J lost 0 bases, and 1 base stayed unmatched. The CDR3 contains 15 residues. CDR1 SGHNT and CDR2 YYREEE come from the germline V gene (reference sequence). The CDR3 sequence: CASSLELAGSYEQYF. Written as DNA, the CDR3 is TGTGCCAGCAGCTTGGAACTAGCGGGCTCCTACGAGCAGTACTTC.

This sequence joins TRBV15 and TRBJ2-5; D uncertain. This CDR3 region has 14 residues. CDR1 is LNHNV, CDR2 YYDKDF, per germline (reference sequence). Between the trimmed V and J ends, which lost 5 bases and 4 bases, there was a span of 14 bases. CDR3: CATSPYDLGETQYF. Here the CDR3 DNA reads TGTGCCACCAGCCCTTATGACTTGGGAGAGACCCAGTACTTC.

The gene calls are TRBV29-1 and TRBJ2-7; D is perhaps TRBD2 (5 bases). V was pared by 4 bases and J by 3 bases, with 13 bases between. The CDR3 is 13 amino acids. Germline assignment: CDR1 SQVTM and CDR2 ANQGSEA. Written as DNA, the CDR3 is TGCAGCGTTGCGACAACGGGGAACTACGAGCAGTACTTC. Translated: CSVATTGNYEQYF.

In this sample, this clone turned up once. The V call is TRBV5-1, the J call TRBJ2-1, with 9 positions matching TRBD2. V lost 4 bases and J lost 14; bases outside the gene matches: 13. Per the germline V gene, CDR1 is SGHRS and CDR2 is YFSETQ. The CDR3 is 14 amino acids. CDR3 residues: CASSPLNLAGRKFF. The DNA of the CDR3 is TGCGCCAGCAGCCCACTCAACCTAGCGGGGCGCAAGTTCTTC. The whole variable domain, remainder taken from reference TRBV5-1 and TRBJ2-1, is KAGVTQTPRYLIKTRGQQVTLSCSPISGHRSVSWYQQTPGQGLQFLFEYFSETQRNKGNFPGRFSGRQFSNSRSEMNVSTLELGDSALYLCASSPLNLAGRKFFGPGTRLTVL.

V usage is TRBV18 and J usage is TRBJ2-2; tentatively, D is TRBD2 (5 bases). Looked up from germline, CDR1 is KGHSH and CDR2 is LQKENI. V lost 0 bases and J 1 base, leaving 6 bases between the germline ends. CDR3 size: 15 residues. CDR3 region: CASSPPAGNTGELFF. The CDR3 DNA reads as TGTGCCAGCTCACCACCCGCGGGGAACACCGGGGAGCTGTTTTTT.

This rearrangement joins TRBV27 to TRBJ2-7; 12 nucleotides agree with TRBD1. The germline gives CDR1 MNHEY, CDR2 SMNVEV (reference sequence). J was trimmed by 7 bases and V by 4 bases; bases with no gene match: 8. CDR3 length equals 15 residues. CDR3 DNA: TGTGCCAGCAGTTCGGCCGGGACAGGGGGCGGTGAGCAGTACTTC. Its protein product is CASSSAGTGGGEQYF.

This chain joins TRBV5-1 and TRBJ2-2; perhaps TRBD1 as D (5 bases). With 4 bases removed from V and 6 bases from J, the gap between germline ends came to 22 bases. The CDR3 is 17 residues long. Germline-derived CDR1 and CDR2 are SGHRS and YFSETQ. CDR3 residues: CASSLLTRRQGAGELFF. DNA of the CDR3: TGCGCCAGCAGCCTCCTTACTCGGAGACAAGGGGCCGGGGAGCTGTTTTTT. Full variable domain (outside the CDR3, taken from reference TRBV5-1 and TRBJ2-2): KAGVTQTPRYLIKTRGQQVTLSCSPISGHRSVSWYQQTPGQGLQFLFEYFSETQRNKGNFPGRFSGRQFSNSRSEMNVSTLELGDSALYLCASSLLTRRQGAGELFFGEGSRLTVL.

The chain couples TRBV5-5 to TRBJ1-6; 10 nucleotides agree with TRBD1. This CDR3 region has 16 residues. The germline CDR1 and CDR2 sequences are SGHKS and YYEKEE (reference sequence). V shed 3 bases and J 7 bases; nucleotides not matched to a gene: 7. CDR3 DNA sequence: TGTGCCAGCAGCTCACAAGGGGGACAGGGGAATTCACCCCTCCACTTT. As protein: CASSSQGGQGNSPLHF.

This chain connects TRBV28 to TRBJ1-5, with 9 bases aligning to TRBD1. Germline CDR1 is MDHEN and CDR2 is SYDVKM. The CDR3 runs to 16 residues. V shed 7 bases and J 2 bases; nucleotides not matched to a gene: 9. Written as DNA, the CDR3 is TGTGCCAGCACCCTAGGGACAGGGACCGGCAATCAGCCCCAGCATTTT. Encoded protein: CASTLGTGTGNQPQHF.

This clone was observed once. The CDR3 DNA reads TGTGCCAGCAGCTTATGGGGCGATGAGCAGTTCTTC. Protein: CASSLWGDEQFF. The chain recombines TRBV7-9 with TRBJ2-1, with D perhaps matching TRBD1 (5 bases). In germline, CDR1 is SEHNR, CDR2 FQNEAQ (reference sequence). CDR3 size: 12 residues. V was clipped by 2 bases and J by 8 bases, with 7 bases between them.

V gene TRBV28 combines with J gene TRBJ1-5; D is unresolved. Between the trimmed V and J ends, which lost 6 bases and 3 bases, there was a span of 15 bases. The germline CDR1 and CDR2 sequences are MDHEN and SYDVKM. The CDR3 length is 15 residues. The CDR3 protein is CASSLTVRNNQPQHF. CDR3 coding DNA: TGTGCCAGCAGCCTGACGGTCAGGAACAATCAGCCCCAGCATTTT.

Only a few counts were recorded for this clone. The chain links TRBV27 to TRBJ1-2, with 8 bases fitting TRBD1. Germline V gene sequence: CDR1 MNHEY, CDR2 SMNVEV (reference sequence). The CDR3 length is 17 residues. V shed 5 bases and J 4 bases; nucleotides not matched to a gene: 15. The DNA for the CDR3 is TGTGCCAGCAGTCCTCGACGACAGGGGACAAACTTCTATGGCTACACCTTC. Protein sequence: CASSPRRQGTNFYGYTF.

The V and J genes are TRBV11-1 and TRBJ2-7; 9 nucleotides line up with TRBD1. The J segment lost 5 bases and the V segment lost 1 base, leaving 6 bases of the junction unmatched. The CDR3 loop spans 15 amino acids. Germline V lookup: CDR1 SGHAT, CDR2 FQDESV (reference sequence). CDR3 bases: TGTGCCAGCAGCTTAGAGACAGGGGGGCAAGACGAGCAGTACTTC. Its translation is CASSLETGGQDEQYF.

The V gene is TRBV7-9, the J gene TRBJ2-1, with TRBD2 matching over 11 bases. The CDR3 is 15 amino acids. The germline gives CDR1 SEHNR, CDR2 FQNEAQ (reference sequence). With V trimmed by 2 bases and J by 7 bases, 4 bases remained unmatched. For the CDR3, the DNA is TGTGCCAGCAGCTTAATGGGACTAGCGGTAAATGAGCAGTTCTTC. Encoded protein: CASSLMGLAVNEQFF. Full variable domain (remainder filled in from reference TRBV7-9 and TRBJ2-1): DTGVSQNPRHKITKRGQNVTFRCDPISEHNRLYWYRQTLGQGPEFLTYFQNEAQLEKSRLLSDRFSAERPKGSFSTLEIQRTEQGDSAMYLCASSLMGLAVNEQFFGPGTRLTVL.

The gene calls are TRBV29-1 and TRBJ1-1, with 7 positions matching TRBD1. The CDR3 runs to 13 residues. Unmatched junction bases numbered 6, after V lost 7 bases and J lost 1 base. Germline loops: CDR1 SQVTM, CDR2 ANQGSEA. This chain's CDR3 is CSAVRQGNTEAFF. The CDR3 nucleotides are TGCAGCGCTGTACGACAGGGGAACACTGAAGCTTTCTTT. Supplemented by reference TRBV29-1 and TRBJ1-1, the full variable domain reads SAVISQKPSRDICQRGTSLTIQCQVDSQVTMMFWYRQQPGQSLTLIATANQGSEATYESGFVIDKFPISRPNLTFSTLTVSNMSPEDSSIYLCSAVRQGNTEAFFGQGTRLTVV.

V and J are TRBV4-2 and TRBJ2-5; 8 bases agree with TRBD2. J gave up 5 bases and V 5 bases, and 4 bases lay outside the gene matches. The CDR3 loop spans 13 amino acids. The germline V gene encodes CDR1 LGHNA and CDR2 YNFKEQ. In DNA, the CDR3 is TGTGCCAGCAGCGCTCGGGGGGGGGAGACCCAGTACTTC. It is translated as CASSARGGETQYF.